This entry lists 5 T cell receptor beta chains sequenced from one sample in a study of technical replicates of blood from a few donors (dated by TCRdb to about 2017). Library construction relied on the immunoSEQ multiplex PCR assay. The immuneACCESS repertoire file appears here via TCRdb, limited to in-frame rearrangements. These files lack a portion of the clones; in checked studies, under half of the deficit traces to unresolved V genes, and the cause of the others is not known. For this sample the table gives just over 95,000 clones, of which over 85% were detected only once. 0.33% of the sample is taken by the ten largest. The sequenced sample was T cells isolated from PBMCs. The receptors were gathered from a human donor in good health.

This chain joins TRBV6-5 and TRBJ1-1, with a possible D match to TRBD1 (5 bases). The CDR3 covers 11 residues. V gave up 3 bases and J gave up 8 bases, with 7 bases separating them. Germline V CDR1 and CDR2: MNHEY, SVGAGI. The CDR3 reads CASSYKGEAFF. CDR3 coding DNA: TGTGCCAGCAGTTATAAGGGGGAAGCTTTCTTT.

This clone occurred once. The V and J genes are TRBV6-6 and TRBJ1-5; 9 bases line up with TRBD1. The CDR3 totals 15 residues. Germline assignment: CDR1 MNHNY and CDR2 SVGAGI (reference sequence). Losses at the gene ends were 6 bases for V and 5 bases for J; bases not matched to a gene: 8. The DNA for the CDR3 is TGTGCCAGCAGAGGGGACAGGGAAGCTGATCAGCCCCAGCATTTT. It encodes CASRGDREADQPQHF.

The chain joins TRBV6-5 to TRBJ2-7; the match to TRBD1 covers 8 bases. The CDR3 has 14 amino acids. The V and J ends lost 7 bases and 5 bases, in that order; junction bases with no gene match: 10. Per the germline V gene, CDR1 is MNHEY and CDR2 is SVGAGI. This chain's CDR3 is CASTEDRELHEQYF. CDR3 coding DNA: TGTGCCAGCACGGAGGACAGGGAGCTCCACGAGCAGTACTTC.

The chain recombines TRBV25-1 with TRBJ1-2; a weak D match, TRBD1 (6 bases). Germline V lookup: CDR1 MGHDK, CDR2 SYGVNS. The V gene lost 3 bases and the J gene lost 8 bases, with 13 bases spanning the gap. The CDR3 has 13 amino acids. The CDR3 is CASSDLTGNGYTF. The CDR3 region has the DNA TGTGCCAGCAGTGACTTAACAGGGAACGGCTACACCTTC.

The CDR3 DNA sequence: TGCGCCAGCAGCTCACCGGAAGGACTTCACCGTGGTGAAAAACTGTTTTTT. Amino acids: CASSSPEGLHRGEKLFF. V and J are TRBV5-1 and TRBJ1-4; D remains unclear. The length of the CDR3 is 17 residues. Germline V gene sequence: CDR1 SGHRS, CDR2 YFSETQ. Deletions cut 3 bases from V and 7 bases from J, with 22 bases between.